This T cell receptor (beta chain) was sequenced for a study of blood T cells in healthy people across ages. General study results and limits: Estimates based on one million T cells were treated as lower bounds.

Individuals who donated were healthy Caucasians from Russia aged about 6 to 100. On this clonotype: The target antigen is unknown.

Germline values: CDR1 MNHEY, CDR2 SMNVEV (reference sequence). V shed 5 bases, J shed 5 bases, and the junction held 4 bases outside the gene matches. This CDR3 comprises 15 residues. The authors ran a second PCR of about 6 to 12 cycles using a sample-barcoded 5' primer and a J-beta primer mix. TCRdb redid the calling of the 5' RACE reads with MiXCR, one entry per CDR3 protein. The sample holds about 970,000 distinct CDR3 sequences, 45% to 60% seen once. This chain joins TRBV27 and TRBJ2-1; the match to TRBD2 covers 12 bases. The receptor's source is a woman aged 60-75 years in good health. Specimen: blood. As DNA, the CDR3 is TGTGCCAGCAGTCGCCGGACTAGCGGGAACAATGAGCAGTTCTTC. Translated, it gives CASSRRTSGNNEQFF.